This T cell receptor (beta chain) was captured in a study of T cell repertoires and HLA-DP antigens. Study at large: DNA input averaged roughly 230 ng in sorted CD137+CD4+ and roughly 1,100 ng in pre-culture CD4+.

Overall study results and limits: Clones undetected before culture averaged about 35% against one allele and under 60% against the other. Pre-culture clonality, 0.04 to 0.045, was far below sorted CD137+ clonality of 0.35 to 0.4.

Trimming took 3 bases from V and 0 from J; bases not matched to a gene: 11. Looked up from germline, CDR1 is MGHRA and CDR2 is YSYEKL. There are 18 residues in the CDR3. About this clone: Its antigen remains unknown.

Amplification used primers for 54 TRBV and 13 TRBJ segments. This table comes from immunoSEQ multiplex PCR, and its TCRdb copy is limited to in-frame clones, with some not included. The table shows 90,000 to 130,000 clones, with nearly 95% occurring only once. The origin of this receptor is a woman between 18 and 30 years old in good health and CMV-seronegative. The gene calls are TRBV4-1 and TRBJ2-3; TRBD2 matches at 8 bases. The sample comprised CD4+ T cells from PBMCs. Here the CDR3 DNA reads TGCGCCAGCAGCCAGATCATTCAGACTAGCGCTAGCACAGATACGCAGTATTTT. Residues: CASSQIIQTSASTDTQYF.